This is a list of T cell receptor beta chains from one sample in a study of shared clonotypes between healthy human individuals. The repertoire was sequenced with immunoSEQ multiplex PCR; TCRdb's copy has only in-frame clones and lacks some. The sample holds about half a million clones, over 75% seen once. Sequencing was performed on PBMCs. Every receptor here comes from a woman in her forties in good health. Some clones in this sample may be carry-over from other donors' samples. The CDR3 runs from the conserved cysteine through the conserved F or W. The order of the fields is J gene, V gene, clone size, D gene, CDR3 protein, CDR3 DNA. The D gene is left open where the match is weak. Clone size is not always given. Where it is, it says once, few, many or a class for expanded clones.

>TRBJ1-4|TRBV2|once|TRBD1
CASQGGLNEKLFF
TGTGCCAGCCAGGGGGGTTTGAATGAAAAACTGTTTTTT
>TRBJ1-4|TRBV18|-|-
CASSTGSANEKLFF
TGTGCCAGCTCAACAGGATCGGCTAATGAAAAACTGTTTTTT
>TRBJ1-6|TRBV5-4|-|-
CASSLANRDNSPLHF
TGTGCCAGCAGCTTGGCCAATAGGGATAATTCACCCCTCCACTTT
>TRBJ2-2|TRBV21-1|-|-
CASSPDLGKIAELPNTGELFF
TGTGCCAGCAGCCCCGACCTAGGGAAGATAGCAGAACTACCGAACACCGGGGAGCTGTTTTTT
>TRBJ2-3|TRBV5-4|-|TRBD1
CASSPGQGKDTQYF
TGTGCCAGCAGCCCGGGACAGGGGAAGGATACGCAGTATTTT
>TRBJ2-7|TRBV5-1|-|TRBD2
CASSLDHRAGVEGEQYF
TGCGCCAGCAGCTTGGACCACCGAGCGGGAGTAGAAGGCGAGCAGTACTTC
>TRBJ1-3|TRBV6-5|-|-
CASSYGRRSGNTIYF
TGTGCCAGCAGTTACGGGCGGCGCTCTGGAAACACCATATATTTT
>TRBJ2-7|TRBV6-5|-|TRBD1
CASSRDSAYEQYF
TGTGCCAGCAGTAGGGACAGTGCCTACGAGCAGTACTTC
>TRBJ2-1|TRBV7-9|once|-
CASSHPGSGNEQFF
TGTGCCAGCAGCCACCCTGGATCGGGCAATGAGCAGTTCTTC
>TRBJ1-3|TRBV19|-|TRBD1
CASSGQVSGNTIYF
TGTGCCAGTAGTGGACAGGTCTCTGGAAACACCATATATTTT
>TRBJ2-3|TRBV18|-|TRBD1
CASSPSYRGDTDTQYF
TGTGCCAGCTCACCCTCCTACAGGGGAGACACAGATACGCAGTATTTT
>TRBJ1-5|TRBV7-9|-|-
CASSIRGDQPQHF
TGTGCCAGCAGCATAAGGGGTGATCAGCCCCAGCATTTT
>TRBJ2-1|TRBV9|-|TRBD2
CASSPRRVAGEGKSYNEQFF
TGTGCCAGCAGCCCCCGCAGGGTAGCGGGAGAAGGGAAGTCCTACAATGAGCAGTTCTTC
>TRBJ1-5|TRBV15|-|-
CATSRDHRQPQHF
TGTGCCACCAGCAGAGATCATAGGCAGCCCCAGCATTTT
>TRBJ2-7|TRBV29-1|-|TRBD1
CSVATGGASYEQYF
TGCAGCGTTGCGACAGGGGGCGCCTCCTACGAGCAGTACTTC
>TRBJ1-1|TRBV14|-|-
CASSQIFQTNRNTEAFF
TGTGCCAGCAGCCAAATCTTCCAGACAAATAGAAACACTGAAGCTTTCTTT
>TRBJ1-3|TRBV15|-|-
CATSRDNTASGNTIYF
TGTGCCACCAGCAGAGATAATACAGCCTCTGGAAACACCATATATTTT
>TRBJ1-5|TRBV10-2|-|-
CASSGVGEGLGNQPQHF
TGCGCCAGCAGTGGAGTAGGTGAGGGATTGGGCAATCAGCCCCAGCATTTT
>TRBJ2-2|TRBV10-2|few|-
CASSEPSRAGELFF
TGCGCCAGCAGTGAGCCTAGTAGGGCCGGGGAGCTGTTTTTT
>TRBJ2-2|TRBV7-6|-|-
CASSLYPGELFF
TGTGCCAGCAGCTTATACCCCGGGGAGCTGTTTTTT
>TRBJ2-1|TRBV28|many|-
CASSLGQDLGNQFF
TGTGCCAGCAGTTTAGGCCAGGACTTAGGCAATCAGTTCTTC
>TRBJ1-2|TRBV27|-|TRBD1
CASSLRGRAGYTF
TGTGCCAGCAGTTTAAGGGGGCGCGCTGGCTACACCTTC
>TRBJ1-4|TRBV7-9|-|-
CASSRDIGEKLFF
TGTGCCAGCAGTCGGGACATCGGTGAAAAACTGTTTTTT
>TRBJ2-7|TRBV5-1|-|TRBD2
CASSLRTSTHEQYF
TGCGCCAGCAGTTTGAGGACTAGCACCCACGAGCAGTACTTC
>TRBJ1-2|TRBV6-6|few|-
CASSPTPIQGYTF
TGTGCCAGCAGCCCCACCCCCATTCAGGGCTACACCTTC
>TRBJ1-5|TRBV6-4|-|-
CASSPDGGSNQPQHF
TGTGCCAGCAGTCCCGACGGAGGTAGCAATCAGCCCCAGCATTTT
>TRBJ2-1|TRBV7-9|-|TRBD2
CASSKGLAGEQFF
TGTGCCAGCAGCAAGGGACTAGCCGGTGAGCAGTTCTTC
>TRBJ2-7|TRBV5-1|once|-
CASSPGSPGYEQYF
TGCGCCAGCTCCCCAGGGTCACCAGGCTACGAGCAGTACTTC